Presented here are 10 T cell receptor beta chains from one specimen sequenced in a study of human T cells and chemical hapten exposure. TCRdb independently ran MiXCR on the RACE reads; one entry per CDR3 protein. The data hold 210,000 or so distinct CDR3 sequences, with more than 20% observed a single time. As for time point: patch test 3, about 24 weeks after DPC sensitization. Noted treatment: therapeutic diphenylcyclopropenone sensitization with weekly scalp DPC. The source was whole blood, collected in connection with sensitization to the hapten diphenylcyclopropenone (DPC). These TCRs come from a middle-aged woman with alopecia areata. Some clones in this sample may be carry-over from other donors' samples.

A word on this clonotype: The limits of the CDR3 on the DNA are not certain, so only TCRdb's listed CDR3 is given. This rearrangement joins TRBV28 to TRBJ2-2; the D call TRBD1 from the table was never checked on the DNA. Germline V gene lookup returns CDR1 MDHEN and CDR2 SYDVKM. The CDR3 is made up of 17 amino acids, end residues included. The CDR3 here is CASISPQGQFGAGELFF.

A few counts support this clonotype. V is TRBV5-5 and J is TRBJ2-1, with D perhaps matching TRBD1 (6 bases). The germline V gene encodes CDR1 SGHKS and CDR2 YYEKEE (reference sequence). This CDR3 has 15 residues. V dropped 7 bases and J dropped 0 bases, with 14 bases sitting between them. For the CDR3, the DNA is TGTGCCAGCCGACGGGACACGCGCTCCTACAATGAGCAGTTCTTC. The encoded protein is CASRRDTRSYNEQFF.

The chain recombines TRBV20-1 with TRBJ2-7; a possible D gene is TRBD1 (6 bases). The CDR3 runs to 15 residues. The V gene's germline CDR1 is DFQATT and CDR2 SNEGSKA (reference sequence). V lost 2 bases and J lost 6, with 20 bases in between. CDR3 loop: CSARHDRPGSREQYF. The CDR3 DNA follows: TGCAGTGCTAGACACGACAGGCCCGGCTCCCGCGAGCAGTACTTC.

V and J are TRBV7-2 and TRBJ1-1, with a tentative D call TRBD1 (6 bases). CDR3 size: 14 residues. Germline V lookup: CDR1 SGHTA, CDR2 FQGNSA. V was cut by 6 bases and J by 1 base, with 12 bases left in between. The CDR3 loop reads CASRPTGQNTEAFF. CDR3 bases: TGTGCCAGCAGGCCTACAGGGCAGAACACTGAAGCTTTCTTT.

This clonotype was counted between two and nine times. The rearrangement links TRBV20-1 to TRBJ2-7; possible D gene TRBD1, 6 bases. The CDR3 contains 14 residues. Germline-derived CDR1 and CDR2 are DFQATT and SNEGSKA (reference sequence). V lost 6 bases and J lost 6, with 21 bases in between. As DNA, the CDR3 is TGCAGTGCCTCGACTCAACAGGGCATTGTCGAGCAGTACTTC. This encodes CSASTQQGIVEQYF.

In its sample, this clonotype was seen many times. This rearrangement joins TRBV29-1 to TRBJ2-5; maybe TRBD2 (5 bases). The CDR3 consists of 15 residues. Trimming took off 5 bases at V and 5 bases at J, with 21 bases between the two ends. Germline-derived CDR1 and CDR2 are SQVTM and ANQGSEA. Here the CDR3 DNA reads TGCAGCGTTTCGAATGGACTTATGGCGGGCGAGACCCAGTACTTC. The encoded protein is CSVSNGLMAGETQYF.

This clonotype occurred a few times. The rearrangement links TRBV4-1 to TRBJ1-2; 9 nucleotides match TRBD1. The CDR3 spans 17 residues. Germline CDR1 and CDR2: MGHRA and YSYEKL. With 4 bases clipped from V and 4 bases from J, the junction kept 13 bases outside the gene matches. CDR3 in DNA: TGCGCCAGCAGCCTTTACTCTACAGGGGGCGCGGGCTATGGCTACACCTTC. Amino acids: CASSLYSTGGAGYGYTF.

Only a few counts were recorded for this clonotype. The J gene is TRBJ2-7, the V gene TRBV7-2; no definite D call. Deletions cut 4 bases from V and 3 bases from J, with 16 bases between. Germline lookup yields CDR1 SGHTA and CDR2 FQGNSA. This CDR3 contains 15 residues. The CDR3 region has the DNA TGTGCCAGCAGCTCCTCCTCGACCCTCCTCTACGAGCAGTACTTC. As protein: CASSSSSTLLYEQYF.

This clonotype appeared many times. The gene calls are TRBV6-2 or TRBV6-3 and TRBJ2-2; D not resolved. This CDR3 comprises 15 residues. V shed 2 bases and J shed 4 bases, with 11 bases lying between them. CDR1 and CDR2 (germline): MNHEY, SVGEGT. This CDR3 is CASSYVGVGTGELFF. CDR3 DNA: TGTGCCAGCAGTTACGTTGGGGTAGGCACCGGGGAGCTGTTTTTT.

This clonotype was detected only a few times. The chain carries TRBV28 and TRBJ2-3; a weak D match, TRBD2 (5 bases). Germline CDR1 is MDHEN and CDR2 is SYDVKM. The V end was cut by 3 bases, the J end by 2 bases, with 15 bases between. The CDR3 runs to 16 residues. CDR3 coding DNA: TGTGCCAGCAGTTTCGGAGCGGATCCTATCACAGATACGCAGTATTTT. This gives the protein CASSFGADPITDTQYF.